Sequencing of this T cell receptor beta chain was carried out in a study of CD8 T cells in Susac syndrome. Germline CDR1 reads MNHEY; CDR2 reads SMNVEV (reference sequence). The CDR3 totals 14 residues. The V segment lost 4 bases and the J segment 4 bases; nucleotides outside the gene matches: 3. An input of roughly 0.5 to 1 ug of RNA was subjected to reverse transcription using random hexamers. MiXCR, applied by TCRdb to the immunoSEQ multiplex PCR reads, yields one record per CDR3 protein. Seen here are some 200,000 distinct CDR3 sequences, over 90% observed once, and the top ten hold around 0.16%.

This sequence joins TRBV27 and TRBJ2-1, with TRBD1 matching 8 bases. The receptor was isolated from a human donor with Susac syndrome. The sample taken for sequencing was CD8+ T cells from PBMCs. The CDR3 is CASSYRGAYNEQFF. As DNA, the CDR3 is TGTGCCAGCAGTTACAGGGGGGCGTACAATGAGCAGTTCTTC.